One and the same sample provided the 10 T cell receptor beta chains below, sequenced in a study of regulatory T cells in long-lasting Graves disease. Time point given: persistent/refractory GD, antithyroid drugs over 5 years with positive TRAb. With RNA extracted from PBMCs as input, the TCR library was made. HTBI primers from iRepertoire and Arm-PCR of CDR3 regions yielded the TCR beta libraries. TCRdb re-derived calls from the multiplex PCR reads in MiXCR, one entry per CDR3 protein. Of about 300,000 distinct CDR3 sequences in the sample, 20% to 25% are singletons; the top ten hold roughly 50%. This sample comprised peripheral blood mononuclear cells (PBMCs), obtained when the disease was refractory, from a patient treated with antithyroid drugs. Receptors originate from a female donor with Graves disease.

The genes are TRBV10-3 and TRBJ2-7, with no clear D. V dropped 7 bases and J dropped 6 bases, with 19 bases sitting between them. The CDR3 runs 14 residues. Per germline, CDR1 ENHRY and CDR2 SYGVKD. The CDR3 here is CAITRERPASEQYF. The CDR3 region has the DNA TGTGCCATCACCCGAGAGCGCCCCGCCAGCGAGCAGTACTTC.

This clonotype was seen repeatedly, ten times or more. This chain uses TRBV28 with TRBJ1-5, with D perhaps matching TRBD1 (6 bases). Germline CDR1 is MDHEN and CDR2 is SYDVKM. CDR3 length: 15 residues. V was pared by 1 base and J by 6 bases, with 13 bases between. The CDR3: CASSLYRAVSQPQHF. Here the CDR3 DNA reads TGTGCCAGCAGTTTATACAGGGCTGTGAGTCAGCCCCAGCATTTT.

DNA for the CDR3: TGTGCCAGCAGCCACACGACTAGCGGGAGATCGGATTGGTACGAGCAGTACTTC. Translated: CASSHTTSGRSDWYEQYF. The V call is TRBV13, the J call TRBJ2-7, with 12 positions matching TRBD2. Germline CDR1 and CDR2: PRHDT and FYEKMQ (reference sequence). The CDR3 covers 18 residues. Unmatched junction bases numbered 15, after V lost 5 bases and J lost 4 bases. The full variable domain, rest sourced from reference TRBV13 and TRBJ2-7, is AAGVIQSPRHLIKEKRETATLKCYPIPRHDTVYWYQQGPGQDPQFLISFYEKMQSDKGSIPDRFSAQQFSDYHSELNMSSLELGDSALYFCASSHTTSGRSDWYEQYFGPGTRLTVT.

This clonotype showed up many times. The chain couples TRBV20-1 to TRBJ2-7, with 9 positions matching TRBD2. Germline CDR1 and CDR2: DFQATT and SNEGSKA (reference sequence). The CDR3 contains 14 residues. The V and J ends lost 2 bases and 4 bases, in that order; junction bases with no gene match: 6. CDR3 region: CSARWPSGTYEQYF. DNA for the CDR3: TGCAGTGCTAGATGGCCTAGCGGGACGTACGAGCAGTACTTC.

The V gene is TRBV14, the J gene TRBJ1-1, with no clear D. Looked up from germline, CDR1 is SGHDN and CDR2 is FVKESK. The CDR3 extends over 15 amino acids. The V gene lost 1 base and the J gene lost 0 bases, with 9 bases spanning the gap. The CDR3 coding sequence is TGTGCCAGCAGCCAAGTGATGGGCTTGAACACTGAAGCTTTCTTT. This gives the protein CASSQVMGLNTEAFF.

This clonotype was seen at least ten times. This chain links TRBV20-1 with TRBJ2-5, with 11 bases lining up with TRBD2. V dropped 5 bases and J dropped 3; count of bases not matched to a gene: 8. From germline, CDR1 is DFQATT and CDR2 SNEGSKA (reference sequence). The CDR3 loop spans 15 amino acids. The DNA of the CDR3 is TGCAGTGCTCCCGGTTTTAGCGGGAGGGAAGAGACCCAGTACTTC. It codes for CSAPGFSGREETQYF.

The CDR3 sequence is CAWTDDGAGNTEAFF. CDR3 nucleotide sequence: TGTGCCTGGACCGACGACGGCGCCGGGAACACTGAAGCTTTCTTT. The V and J genes are TRBV30 and TRBJ1-1; no clear D. The CDR3 spans 15 residues. Germline CDR1 and CDR2: GTSNPN and SVGIG (reference sequence). Trimming removed 4 bases at V and 1 base at J, with 16 bases between.

This clonotype was detected many times. This sequence may be a read error, since a much larger clone differs from it by one base. The J gene is TRBJ1-1, the V gene TRBV28; TRBD1 might be the D (5 bases). The V gene lost 6 bases and the J gene lost 7 bases, with 12 bases spanning the gap. CDR1 and CDR2 (germline): MDHEN, SYDVKM. The CDR3 has 12 amino acids. The CDR3 loop is CASSLDGGEAFF. In DNA, the CDR3 is TGTGCCAGCAGCTTAGACGGGGGTGAAGCTTTCTTT.

This clonotype was observed a few times. The CDR3 sequence is CASSQRYRGAEAFF. The CDR3 DNA sequence: TGCGCCAGCAGCCAAAGATACAGGGGGGCCGAAGCTTTCTTT. The chain combines TRBV4-1 with TRBJ1-1, with 8 nucleotides matching TRBD1. Per the germline V gene, CDR1 is MGHRA and CDR2 is YSYEKL. With V trimmed by 2 bases and J by 8 bases, 7 bases remained unmatched. This CDR3 is built from 14 residues.

This sequence joins TRBV7-3 and TRBJ2-2, with D possibly TRBD2 on 5 matching bases. The CDR3 contains 17 residues. Trimming cost V 4 bases and J 5 bases, with 20 bases left between them. Germline lookup yields CDR1 SGHTA and CDR2 FQGTGA. As DNA, the CDR3 is TGTGCCAGCAGCTCTCATTCGGGCCCGACGGGGACCGGGGAGCTGTTTTTT. Translated, it gives CASSSHSGPTGTGELFF.